This is a list of T cell receptor beta chains from one sample in a study of blood T cell repertoires in COVID-19. Profiling relied on immunoSEQ multiplex PCR, and the TCRdb table lists in-frame clones only, not all of them. This table has 250,000 to 300,000 clones, around 84% appearing once. The sample was PBMCs or T cells enriched from blood (not recorded which). The receptors were gathered from a woman aged 50 to 65 who had been exposed to COVID-19. The conserved cysteine and the conserved F or W are not part of the CDR3 here.

TRBJ2-5	TRBV23-1	ASSPSLRLADQETQY
TRBJ2-5	TRBV15	ATSRGVGGSMVTQY
TRBJ1-5	TRBV19	ASSLGPNQPQH
TRBJ2-1	TRBV7-9	ASSLFHLTGQGADEQF
TRBJ2-2	TRBV6-5	ASSLGHRGGELF
TRBJ2-5	TRBV7-9	ASSLQETQY
TRBJ2-7	TRBV7-9	ASSLQGKGEQY
TRBJ2-1	TRBV9	ASSVGDRPENEQF
TRBJ1-1	TRBV3-1/TRBV3-2	ASSQDHGNTEAF
TRBJ1-1	TRBV2	ASSSDLLTEAF
TRBJ2-1	TRBV25-1	ASRHSGGSYNEQF
TRBJ1-5	TRBV19	ASSIVEGINQPQH
TRBJ2-2	TRBV7-8	ASSVEGQGSTGELF
TRBJ1-2	TRBV29-1	SVEEDIGYGYT
TRBJ1-2	TRBV7-9	ASSGVKTGDVLWGYT
TRBJ1-6	TRBV28	ASSLSGQVYNSPLH
TRBJ1-2	TRBV18	ASSPQGVYGYT
TRBJ2-7	TRBV20-1	SASIALSPDAEQY
TRBJ2-2	TRBV5-1	ASSRDGGVLPAGELF